This T cell receptor beta chain was sequenced for a study of T cell changes during pregnancy in multiple sclerosis. Profiled with immunoSEQ multiplex PCR; TCRdb holds only in-frame clones, not every one. The table records tens of thousands of clones, approximately 94% of them present only once. Material: CD8+ T cells from peripheral blood mononuclear cells, obtained before pregnancy. The receptor was derived from a female donor with multiple sclerosis, enrolled in a pregnancy study.

DNA of the CDR3: TGCGCCAGCAGCCAAGATAGGGCAGGGTCTGAAAAACTGTTTTTT. It is translated as CASSQDRAGSEKLFF. The chain joins TRBV4-3 to TRBJ1-4; TRBD1 might be the D (5 bases). CDR1 and CDR2 from the germline V gene are LGHNA and YSLEER. V lost 0 bases, J lost 7 bases, and 12 bases lay in between. CDR3 size: 15 residues.